Listed here are 18 T cell receptor beta chains from one sample, sequenced in a study of monozygotic twins with cystic fibrosis. The assay was immunoSEQ multiplex PCR, and TCRdb's table has in-frame clones only and misses some. There are around 30,000 clones in the sample; approximately 80% occur only once, and approximately 0.88% lies in the top ten. Sequencing input: blood. The source is a girl between 2 and 10 years old with cystic fibrosis.

The chain couples TRBV4-1 to TRBJ2-1; 10 nucleotides agree with TRBD2. The CDR3 sequence is 16 residues long. The trim removed 5 bases at V and 6 bases at J, leaving 10 bases unmatched. Per germline, CDR1 MGHRA and CDR2 YSYEKL. CDR3 sequence (DNA): TGCGCCAGCAGCATCCAAGCGGGAGGGGGGGGCAATGAGCAGTTCTTC. It yields the protein CASSIQAGGGGNEQFF.

This clone has only one observation. V and J are TRBV19 and TRBJ2-7; 7 bases are a match to TRBD1. This CDR3 has 13 residues. V was clipped by 3 bases and J by 7 bases; unmatched bases: 6. The germline V gene encodes CDR1 LNHDA and CDR2 SQIVND (reference sequence). CDR3 loop: CASSMVTGLEQYF. The CDR3 DNA is TGTGCCAGTAGTATGGTGACAGGGCTTGAGCAGTACTTC. Looking up the rest from reference TRBV19 and TRBJ2-7 gives the full variable domain: DGGITQSPKYLFRKEGQNVTLSCEQNLNHDAMYWYRQDPGQGLRLIYYSQIVNDFQKGDIAEGYSVSREKKESFPLTVTSAQKNPTAFYLCASSMVTGLEQYFGPGTRLTVT.

In this sample, this clone turned up once. The rearrangement joins TRBV9 to TRBJ2-3, with D perhaps matching TRBD2 (5 bases). This CDR3 contains 14 residues. Trimming took 7 bases from V and 4 from J, leaving 16 bases between them. Germline CDR1 is SGDLS and CDR2 is YYNGEE. CDR3 coding DNA: TGTGCCAGCGCTAGCCCGGGGTCCCCAGATACGCAGTATTTT. It is translated as CASASPGSPDTQYF.

The V call is TRBV6-1, the J call TRBJ2-1; 11 bases map to TRBD2. The CDR3 covers 14 residues. CDR1 and CDR2 from the germline V gene are MNHNS and SASEGT. J gave up 4 bases and V 9 bases, and 5 bases lay outside the gene matches. CDR3 DNA: TGTGCCAGTAGGACTAGCGGGCAGTACAATGAGCAGTTCTTC. Protein: CASRTSGQYNEQFF.

The V and J genes are TRBV6-1 and TRBJ1-4, with a tentative D call TRBD1 (5 bases). CDR3 size: 17 residues. With 2 bases removed from V and 2 bases from J, the gap between germline ends came to 15 bases. Germline lookup yields CDR1 MNHNS and CDR2 SASEGT. Written as DNA, the CDR3 is TGTGCCAGCAGTGAACGCCGGGGGGAGGGTACTAATGAAAAACTGTTTTTT. The encoded protein is CASSERRGEGTNEKLFF.

The chain couples TRBV5-4 to TRBJ2-6, with TRBD1 as a possible D gene (5 bases). With 4 bases removed from V and 0 bases from J, the gap between germline ends came to 17 bases. In germline, CDR1 is SGHNT, CDR2 YYREEE (reference sequence). The CDR3 loop spans 18 amino acids. CDR3 nucleotide sequence: TGTGCCAGCAGCCCGATAGGGGCCGGAATCTCTGGGGCCAACGTCCTGACTTTC. It specifies CASSPIGAGISGANVLTF.

The chain combines TRBV7-6 with TRBJ2-2; D is ambiguous. Trimming stripped 5 bases from V and 4 bases from J, with 17 bases between. CDR3 length equals 16 residues. Germline V gene data show CDR1 as SGHVS and CDR2 as FNYEAQ. The CDR3 DNA reads as TGTGCCAGCAGCCCGGCAAGGGCAGAGGCCACCGGGGAGCTGTTTTTT. Its translation: CASSPARAEATGELFF.

The gene calls are TRBV5-6 and TRBJ2-2; D is perhaps TRBD2 (6 bases). This CDR3 spans 16 amino acids. The V gene lost 0 bases and the J gene lost 2 bases, with 11 bases spanning the gap. Germline assignment: CDR1 SGHDT and CDR2 YYEEEE. For the CDR3, the DNA is TGTGCCAGCAGCTTGGCCGCCGGGAGAAACACCGGGGAGCTGTTTTTT. Translated, it gives CASSLAAGRNTGELFF.

This chain uses TRBV10-2 with TRBJ2-4; TRBD2 agrees at 8 bases. The trim removed 4 bases at V and 2 bases at J, leaving 13 bases unmatched. This CDR3 has 18 amino acids. Germline V gene sequence: CDR1 WSHSY, CDR2 SAAADI. For the CDR3, the DNA is TGCGCCAGCAGTGGGGCGGGTCGAGCGGGAGTTTCCAAAAACATTCAGTACTTC. Its protein is CASSGAGRAGVSKNIQYF.

The J gene is TRBJ2-3, the V gene TRBV6-1; D possibly uses TRBD1 or TRBD2 (5 bases each). This CDR3 has 14 amino acids. V gave up 8 bases and J gave up 6 bases, with 18 bases separating them. CDR1 and CDR2 (germline): MNHNS, SASEGT. CDR3 sequence: CASEPGLAGDTQYF. CDR3 DNA sequence: TGTGCCAGCGAACCGGGGCTCGCTGGGGATACGCAGTATTTT.

The chain is built from TRBV4-1 and TRBJ1-4, with D hard to call. V was cut by 0 bases and J by 7 bases, with 12 bases left in between. The CDR3 is 15 residues long. Germline CDR1 MGHRA, CDR2 YSYEKL. The CDR3 bases are TGCGCCAGCAGCCAAGACGCCGGATTAGGTGAAAAACTGTTTTTT. Translated: CASSQDAGLGEKLFF.

In DNA, the CDR3 is TGTGCCAGCAGCTTGGGGGGGAGGATGCACGAGCAGTACTTC. Protein: CASSLGGRMHEQYF. The chain couples TRBV5-4 to TRBJ2-7; the D gene is possibly TRBD2 (6 bases). CDR1 is SGHNT, CDR2 YYREEE, per germline (reference sequence). V lost 0 bases, J lost 5 bases, and 12 bases lay in between. The CDR3 runs 14 residues. Full variable domain (missing parts from reference TRBV5-4 and TRBJ2-7): ETGVTQSPTHLIKTRGQQVTLRCSSQSGHNTVSWYQQALGQGPQFIFQYYREEENGRGNFPPRFSGLQFPNYSSELNVNALELDDSALYLCASSLGGRMHEQYFGPGTRLTVT.

This rearrangement joins TRBV19 to TRBJ1-5; D gene uncertain. The CDR3 has 14 amino acids. V shed 3 bases and J shed 2 bases, with 8 bases lying between them. Germline-derived CDR1 and CDR2 are LNHDA and SQIVND (reference sequence). The CDR3 loop is CASSMVWGNQPQHF. The DNA of the CDR3 is TGTGCCAGTAGTATGGTGTGGGGCAATCAGCCCCAGCATTTT.

This clone has only one observation. This chain uses TRBV9 with TRBJ2-7; D gene unclear. Trimming took off 3 bases at V and 2 bases at J, with 9 bases between the two ends. Germline CDR1 SGDLS, CDR2 YYNGEE. There are 13 residues in the CDR3. In DNA form, the CDR3 reads TGTGCCAGCAGCGCGACATCAGCCTACGAGCAGTACTTC. Translation: CASSATSAYEQYF. Filled out from reference TRBV9 and TRBJ2-7, the complete variable domain reads DSGVTQTPKHLITATGQRVTLRCSPRSGDLSVYWYQQSLDQGLQFLIQYYNGEERAKGNILERFSAQQFPDLHSELNLSSLELGDSALYFCASSATSAYEQYFGPGTRLTVT.

J is TRBJ1-2 and V is TRBV19; D call uncertain. The germline gives CDR1 LNHDA, CDR2 SQIVND (reference sequence). V was pared by 2 bases and J by 0 bases, with 4 bases between. The CDR3 is 13 amino acids. As DNA, the CDR3 is TGTGCCAGTAGTATAAATACTAACTATGGCTACACCTTC. Protein: CASSINTNYGYTF.

The rearrangement joins TRBV28 to TRBJ1-5; 7 bases fit TRBD1. V shed 1 base, J shed 9 bases, and the junction held 18 bases outside the gene matches. Germline CDR1 and CDR2: MDHEN and SYDVKM. The CDR3 consists of 18 residues. The CDR3 sequence: CASSLYPGDSHNQRPQHF. CDR3 DNA: TGTGCCAGCAGTTTATACCCGGGGGACAGCCACAATCAGAGGCCCCAGCATTTT.

The chain links TRBV19 to TRBJ2-7; 11 nucleotides match TRBD1. The CDR3 totals 15 residues. Trimming at V came to 4 bases and at J to 2 bases, leaving 4 bases not matched to a gene. Germline V gene data show CDR1 as LNHDA and CDR2 as SQIVND (reference sequence). This chain's CDR3 is CASSRSGQGAYEQYF. The CDR3, as DNA: TGTGCCAGTAGTAGATCGGGACAGGGGGCCTACGAGCAGTACTTC.

This clone was seen just once. The chain employs TRBV7-2 and TRBJ2-7; D unresolved. This CDR3 has 13 amino acids. The V end was cut by 0 bases, the J end by 4 bases, with 7 bases between. Germline V lookup: CDR1 SGHTA, CDR2 FQGNSA. The CDR3 sequence is CASSLAQLYEQYF. DNA for the CDR3: TGTGCCAGCAGCTTAGCTCAGCTGTACGAGCAGTACTTC.